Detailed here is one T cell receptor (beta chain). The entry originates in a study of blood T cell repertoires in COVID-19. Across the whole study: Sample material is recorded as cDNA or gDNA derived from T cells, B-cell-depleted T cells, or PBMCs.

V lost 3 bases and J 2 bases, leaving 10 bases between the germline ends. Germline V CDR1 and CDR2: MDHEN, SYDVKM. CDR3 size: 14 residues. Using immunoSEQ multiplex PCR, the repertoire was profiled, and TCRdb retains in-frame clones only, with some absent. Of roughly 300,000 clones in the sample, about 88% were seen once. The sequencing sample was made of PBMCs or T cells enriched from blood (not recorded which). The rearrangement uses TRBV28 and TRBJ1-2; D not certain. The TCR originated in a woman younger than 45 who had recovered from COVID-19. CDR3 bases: TGTGCCAGCAGTTTGGTCGCGGCGAACTATGGCTACACCTTC. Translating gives CASSLVAANYGYTF.